This is a list of T cell receptor beta chains from one sample in a study of cytotoxic CD8 clonotypes in ibrutinib-treated CLL. Sequencing was performed with immunoSEQ multiplex PCR; in TCRdb, only in-frame clones are kept and a portion is missing. The repertoire holds about 130,000 clones, with about 79% as singletons. The specimen was PBMCs, collected after 12 months of ibrutinib treatment. The receptors originated from a human donor with chronic lymphocytic leukemia. Each CDR3 is given with its conserved first and last residue. Fields, in order: V gene, clone size, J gene, D gene, CDR3 DNA, CDR3 protein. A D gene is named only where the DNA matches it firmly. Not every row has a clone size; where given, it reads once, few, many or a size class.

TRBV2	-	TRBJ2-7	TRBD1	TGTGCCAGCACCCGACTGACGGGACAGGGGTCCTACGAGCAGTACTTC	CASTRLTGQGSYEQYF
TRBV6-5	-	TRBJ1-5	-	TGTGCCAGCAGTCCAAGGGGGGGTCAGCCCCAGCATTTT	CASSPRGGQPQHF
TRBV18	few	TRBJ2-7	TRBD2	TGTGCCAGCTCCCCCGGGACTAGCGGGATCTACGAGCAGTACTTC	CASSPGTSGIYEQYF
TRBV7-8	-	TRBJ2-7	-	TGTGCCAGCAGCCCTAGGGACGGACGGTACGAGCAGTACTTC	CASSPRDGRYEQYF
TRBV7-2	-	TRBJ1-2	-	TGTGCCAGCAGCTTGAAGACAGGCGCTAACTATGGCTACACCTTC	CASSLKTGANYGYTF
TRBV9	once	TRBJ2-5	TRBD1	TGTGCCAGCAGCGTAGGCCCCCCTGGGACAGGGTCGAAGTACTTC	CASSVGPPGTGSKYF
TRBV19	-	TRBJ2-7	TRBD2	TGTGCCAGTAGTATCGACCGACTAGCGGGAGGGCCCTACGAGCAGTACTTC	CASSIDRLAGGPYEQYF
TRBV27	-	TRBJ2-1	-	TGTGCCAGCAGACTCCGGGACTCCCTCTACAATGAGCAGTTCTTC	CASRLRDSLYNEQFF
TRBV7-6	-	TRBJ2-5	-	TGTGCCAGCAGCTTAGCGGGGCGAGAGACCCAGTACTTC	CASSLAGRETQYF
TRBV18	few	TRBJ2-7	-	TGTGCCAGCTCACCAGGCGGTTTCTACGAGCAGTACTTC	CASSPGGFYEQYF
TRBV27	-	TRBJ2-3	-	TGTGCCAGCAGTCCAAGCCCCGGGACCTCAATCACAGATACGCAGTATTTT	CASSPSPGTSITDTQYF
TRBV4-1	-	TRBJ2-5	TRBD2	TGCGCCAGCAGTTCACGCTTTTACGGGGCTAGCGGGAGTAGGGGCGAGACCCAGTACTTC	CASSSRFYGASGSRGETQYF
TRBV7-2	-	TRBJ2-3	-	TGTGCCAGCAGCTTAGTAGCGGCTAGCACAGATACGCAGTATTTT	CASSLVAASTDTQYF
TRBV18	few	TRBJ2-5	-	TGTGCCAGCTCACGGGGGGCAGAGACCCAGTACTTC	CASSRGAETQYF
TRBV7-2	-	TRBJ2-7	TRBD2	TGTGCCAGCAGCTCGAGATCTTCTAGCGGGTCCTACGAGCAGTACTTC	CASSSRSSSGSYEQYF
TRBV2	once	TRBJ1-5	TRBD1	TGTGCCAGCAGTAGGGACAGGGGGCCCGGTCAGCCCCAGCATTTT	CASSRDRGPGQPQHF
TRBV18	-	TRBJ1-1	-	TGTGCCAGCTCACCCCGTTTAACAGATGAAGCTTTCTTT	CASSPRLTDEAFF
TRBV9	-	TRBJ2-6	-	TGTGCCAGCAGCGTAGTCCCCGCTGGGGCCAACGTCCTGACTTTC	CASSVVPAGANVLTF
TRBV7-3	-	TRBJ2-7	-	TGTGCCAGCAGCTCTTCTAGGCCCTCCGAGCAGTACTTC	CASSSSRPSEQYF
TRBV7-8	-	TRBJ2-1	TRBD2	TGTGCCAGCAGCACCAGTCCTGGGACTAGCATGTCCAATGAGCAGTTCTTC	CASSTSPGTSMSNEQFF
TRBV19	-	TRBJ2-5	-	TGTGCCAGTAGTATTCAGGGCACCAAGCGGGAGACCCAGTACTTC	CASSIQGTKRETQYF
TRBV7-2	-	TRBJ2-5	-	TGTGCCAGCTGCAGGGGCCAAGAGACCCAGTACTTC	CASCRGQETQYF
TRBV28	-	TRBJ2-2	-	TGTGCCAGCAGTTTCTATAGGCGGACCGGGGAGCTGTTTTTT	CASSFYRRTGELFF
TRBV5-8	-	TRBJ2-1	TRBD2	TGTGCCAGCCGGACTAGCGGGTACAATGAGCAGTTCTTC	CASRTSGYNEQFF
TRBV12-5	-	TRBJ2-2	-	TGTGCTAGTGGTATAAACCAGGGGTTTGGTACCGGGGAGCTGTTTTTT	CASGINQGFGTGELFF
TRBV2	-	TRBJ1-1	-	TGTGCCAGCAAGAGGGTTGAGAACACTGAAGCTTTCTTT	CASKRVENTEAFF
TRBV4-3	-	TRBJ2-5	TRBD2	TGCGCCAGCAGCCAAGGCCACTCGCTAGCGGGAGCCGGAGAGACCCAGTACTTC	CASSQGHSLAGAGETQYF
TRBV19	few	TRBJ1-5	-	TGTGCCAGTAGTATAGATGAGCAGGGAGGACAGCCCCAGCATTTT	CASSIDEQGGQPQHF
TRBV7-9	once	TRBJ1-3	-	TGTGCCAGCTCCGATCTGTCCGGGGGGTCATCCGGAAACACCATATATTTT	CASSDLSGGSSGNTIYF
TRBV4-1	-	TRBJ2-7	-	TGCGCCAGCAGCCACCCCGGACTTTACCAGCAGTACTTC	CASSHPGLYQQYF
TRBV27	-	TRBJ2-7	-	TGTGCCAGCAGTTTACGTTCTACAGGCTCCTACGAGCAGTACTTC	CASSLRSTGSYEQYF
TRBV27	-	TRBJ2-3	-	TGTGCCAGCAAGAGGCAGGGTTTCGGCACAGATACGCAGTATTTT	CASKRQGFGTDTQYF
TRBV7-9	-	TRBJ1-2	-	TGTGCCAGCTCCGACACCTATGGCTACACCTTC	CASSDTYGYTF
TRBV27	few	TRBJ2-1	TRBD1	TGTGCCAGCAGTTTAAGGGGGCGCCGAGGATTCCCCTCCTACAATGAGCAGTTCTTC	CASSLRGRRGFPSYNEQFF
TRBV6-1	-	TRBJ1-5	TRBD1	TGTGCCAGCAGTAGCCAGGGGGATCAGCCCCAGCATTTT	CASSSQGDQPQHF
TRBV25-1	few	TRBJ1-1	TRBD1	TGTGCCAGCATCCCTTCAGGGGGAAAGAACACTGAAGCTTTCTTT	CASIPSGGKNTEAFF
TRBV30	few	TRBJ1-2	-	TGTGCCTGGAGTGTAGTGGGGAGTGGTGGCTACACCTTC	CAWSVVGSGGYTF
TRBV15	few	TRBJ2-1	-	TGTGCCACCAGCAGAACAGCCTTGGTCTTGAGGGATGAGCAGTTCTTC	CATSRTALVLRDEQFF
TRBV5-8	-	TRBJ1-4	TRBD1	TGTGCCAGCAGCACGGACAGGGGCGGACGTGCAACTAATGAAAAACTGTTTTTT	CASSTDRGGRATNEKLFF
TRBV10-3	-	TRBJ1-4	-	TGTGCCATCAGTGTTGACGGAACCTCAACTAATGAAAAACTGTTTTTT	CAISVDGTSTNEKLFF
TRBV7-2	-	TRBJ2-1	-	TGTGCCAGCAGCTTAGTCGGCGGGGAATGGGGTTACAATGAGCAGTTCTTC	CASSLVGGEWGYNEQFF
TRBV28	-	TRBJ2-7	-	TGTGCCAGCAGTAGGGGGTCCTACGAGCAGTACTTC	CASSRGSYEQYF
TRBV5-5	-	TRBJ1-1	-	TGTGCCAGCAGGACCGAGGTGACATTGAACACTGAAGCTTTCTTT	CASRTEVTLNTEAFF
TRBV9	-	TRBJ1-1	TRBD1	TGTGCCAGCAGCACAACCGGGACAGGGGGCACTGAAGCTTTCTTT	CASSTTGTGGTEAFF
TRBV11-1	-	TRBJ2-5	-	TGTGCCAGCAGTCAAGGTCAAGAGACCCAGTACTTC	CASSQGQETQYF
TRBV20-1	once	TRBJ2-7	-	TGCAGTGCTAGTCCCCACGAGCAGTACTTC	CSASPHEQYF
TRBV27	-	TRBJ2-7	-	TGTGCCAGCAGTTTATGGGGCGGGACCGAGCAGTACTTC	CASSLWGGTEQYF